This T cell receptor beta chain was retrieved from a study of human T cells and chemical hapten exposure. TCRdb re-called the RACE reads through MiXCR, storing one row per CDR3 protein. The table shows 380,000 or so distinct CDR3 sequences, with over 5% occurring only once. The sample's time point: pre-sensitization, week 0. Sample treatment: therapeutic diphenylcyclopropenone sensitization with weekly scalp DPC. The starting material was whole blood, obtained in connection with sensitization to the hapten diphenylcyclopropenone (DPC). The receptor's source is a woman between 18 and 30 years old with alopecia areata. Some clones in this sample may be carry-over from other donors' samples.

Here the CDR3 DNA reads TGTGCCAGCAGTTGGACTAGCTTCACAGATACGCAGTATTTT. It translates to CASSWTSFTDTQYF. This chain connects TRBV12-3 or TRBV12-4 to TRBJ2-3, with 8 bases aligning to TRBD2. There are 14 residues in the CDR3. The J segment lost 2 bases and the V segment lost 4 bases, leaving 2 bases of the junction unmatched.